The clone carrying this T cell receptor (beta chain) was seen only a few times. The antigen is undetermined. TCRdb re-called the RT-PCR reads through MiXCR, storing one row per CDR3 protein. Among about 650,000 distinct CDR3 sequences, around 15% were seen once, and the ten largest hold 6.5% to 8%. Unmatched junction bases numbered 5, after V lost 3 bases and J lost 7 bases. The CDR3 loop spans 15 amino acids. Looked up from germline, CDR1 is KGHDR and CDR2 is SFDVKD. These data are taken from a study of response to subunit inactivated influenza vaccine. Study-level findings and limits: Authors suggested that a seasonal influenza vaccination recruits few new T cells each time.

This clonotype originated in a man between 45 and 60 years old who received an inactivated influenza vaccine. The rearrangement links TRBV24-1 to TRBJ2-1; 10 nucleotides line up with TRBD2. Sequencing used PBMCs from blood, obtained around 14 days before vaccination. CDR3 nucleotide sequence: TGTGCCACCAGTGATAGGACTAGCGGAGGTAATGAGCAGTTCTTC. Protein: CATSDRTSGGNEQFF.